This TCR beta chain was observed in a study of blood T cell repertoires in COVID-19. Study overall: Collection of acute and convalescent COVID-19 samples took place in the United States, Italy and Spain. From T cells, B-cell-depleted T cells, or PBMCs came the material, which was cDNA or gDNA.

In the original processing: Scientists estimated how many nucleated cells there were by amplifying reference gene primers. TCRdb's copy holds only in-frame clones and misses some; the assay was immunoSEQ multiplex PCR. V and J calls and clone size are those listed in that table; D and trimming were worked out from the DNA. The sample shows 200,000 or so clones, about 84% of them seen only once. Germline lookup yields CDR1 LGHNA and CDR2 YSLEER. This CDR3 comprises 15 residues. V dropped 2 bases and J dropped 6 bases, with 14 bases sitting between them. The rearrangement joins TRBV4-3 to TRBJ2-1, with D tentatively TRBD2 (5 bases). The sample was peripheral blood. The TCR originated in a woman in her twenties or thirties with acute or convalescent COVID-19. CDR3 in DNA: TGCGCCAGCAGCCAAACTTATCGGGGTGGCAATGAGCAGTTCTTC. This encodes CASSQTYRGGNEQFF.